This T cell receptor (beta chain) is drawn from a study of immune heterogeneity within non-small cell lung tumors. Bulk tumor genomic DNA, 550 to 650 ng per sample, was the template. Biopsies, several per primary tumor and spaced far apart, were collected during surgery. Patients underwent curative surgery for non-small cell lung cancer (untreated and newly diagnosed). It was newly diagnosed non-small cell lung cancer patients having surgery with curative intent who served as donors. With 6 bases clipped from V and 6 bases from J, the junction kept 11 bases outside the gene matches. The CDR3 is made up of 16 amino acids. CDR1 is MNHEY and CDR2 is SMNVEV in the germline V gene (reference sequence). This clonotype is termed large (0.1 to 1%). The antigen remains undetermined. Whole-study findings and limits: Individual patients largely had distinct high-frequency T-cell receptor beta clonotypes from one another. Local tumor mutational burden correlated moderately but significantly with local T-cell clonality (R approximately 0.35). While identical dominant CDR3 beta clonotypes recurred across tumor sites within a patient, high-frequency clones unique to individual sites also appeared.

Using 32 V and 13 J primers, multiplex PCR amplified TCR beta CDR3. TCRdb ran MiXCR on the multiplex PCR reads and lists one entry per CDR3 protein. The repertoire includes approximately 3,100 distinct CDR3 sequences, 25% to 35% of them detected once, and over 9.5% sits in the top ten. The chain couples TRBV27 to TRBJ2-2; TRBD2 aligns across 9 bases. The clonotype was recovered from a man in his sixties with non-small cell lung cancer. The sequenced sample was lung tumor tissue. The CDR3 coding sequence is TGTGCCAGCAGCCCACGGAGGGGCGGGAGGGCCGGGGAGCTGTTTTTT. Protein: CASSPRRGGRAGELFF.